The 24 T cell receptor beta chains listed next were all sequenced from one sample in a study of cytomegalovirus exposure and HLA in healthy donors. The PCR used 60 Vbeta and 13 Jbeta primers. Profiled with immunoSEQ multiplex PCR; TCRdb holds only in-frame clones, not every one. The profile shows about 120,000 clones, 65% to 80% of them singletons. The sample comprised PBMCs. All receptors come from a woman aged 40-49 years in good health and CMV-seropositive.

V usage is TRBV7-8 and J usage is TRBJ2-3, with 10 nucleotides matching TRBD2. Trimming cost V 6 bases and J 3 bases; bases outside gene matches: 3. CDR1 and CDR2 (germline): SGHVS, FQNEAQ. This CDR3 has 14 residues. The chain's CDR3 is CASSGLAETDTQYF. DNA for the CDR3: TGTGCCAGCAGTGGACTAGCGGAAACAGATACGCAGTATTTT.

The chain links TRBV9 to TRBJ1-6; 7 bases map to TRBD1. CDR3 size: 14 residues. The V gene end was trimmed by 4 bases and the J gene end by 7 bases; junction bases not matched to a gene: 5. Germline loops: CDR1 SGDLS, CDR2 YYNGEE. The CDR3: CASSPDRSNSPLHF. CDR3 DNA: TGTGCCAGCAGCCCGGACAGGTCAAATTCACCCCTCCACTTT.

This chain joins TRBV7-3 and TRBJ1-5; D not resolved. In germline, CDR1 is SGHTA, CDR2 FQGTGA. The CDR3 consists of 13 residues. Trimming took off 1 base at V and 6 bases at J, with 7 bases between the two ends. The CDR3 spells CASSLNRGQPQHF. DNA of the CDR3: TGTGCCAGCAGCTTAAATCGGGGTCAGCCCCAGCATTTT. The variable domain in full, completed from reference TRBV7-3 and TRBJ1-5, reads GAGVSQTPSNKVTEKGKYVELRCDPISGHTALYWYRQSLGQGPEFLIYFQGTGAADDSGLPNDRFFAVRPEGSVSTLKIQRTERGDSAVYLCASSLNRGQPQHFGDGTRLSIL.

V and J are TRBV6-4 and TRBJ2-1; 8 bases line up with TRBD1. CDR1 is MRHNA and CDR2 is SNTAGT in the germline V gene. With V trimmed by 2 bases and J by 10 bases, 10 bases remained unmatched. CDR3 length: 15 residues. The CDR3 DNA is TGTGCCAGCAGTGACGAAGCAGGGACAGGCAGAGAGCAGTTCTTC. This gives the protein CASSDEAGTGREQFF.

The rearrangement uses TRBV18 and TRBJ2-1, with a weak D call TRBD2 (6 bases). This CDR3 comprises 12 residues. Germline assignment: CDR1 KGHSH and CDR2 LQKENI. V dropped 6 bases and J dropped 15 bases, with 18 bases sitting between them. The CDR3 protein is CASSSRETVAFF. The CDR3 coding sequence is TGTGCCAGCTCTTCTCGGGAGACAGTGGCGTTCTTC.

The chain is built from TRBV7-2 and TRBJ2-1; 9 bases line up with TRBD1. V lost 5 bases to trimming and J lost 6 bases; unmatched junction nucleotides: 8. This CDR3 has 15 amino acids. From germline, CDR1 is SGHTA and CDR2 FQGNSA. DNA of the CDR3: TGTGCCAGCAGCCCTCCGGGACAGGGCCGCAATGAGCAGTTCTTC. The encoded protein is CASSPPGQGRNEQFF.

In the case of this clone: This sample includes further DNA sequences coding for the same CDR3. The CDR3 spells CASSPQGNEQFF. In DNA, the CDR3 is TGTGCCAGCAGTCCACAGGGGAACGAGCAGTTCTTC. The V gene is TRBV7-3, the J gene TRBJ2-1, with 7 bases lining up with TRBD1. The CDR3 runs to 12 residues. Germline V CDR1 and CDR2: SGHTA, FQGTGA. The ends lost 6 bases at V and 10 bases at J; junction bases unmatched: 6.

The chain carries TRBV2 and TRBJ1-5, with TRBD1 identical over 7 bases. The CDR3 runs 13 residues. Germline-derived CDR1 and CDR2 are SNHLY and FYNNEI. The J segment lost 6 bases and the V segment lost 4 bases, leaving 3 bases of the junction unmatched. The DNA of the CDR3 is TGTGCCAGCAGTGGGACAGGATTTCAGCCCCAGCATTTT. Translation gives CASSGTGFQPQHF.

The V and J genes are TRBV10-3 and TRBJ1-1, with D possibly TRBD1 on 5 matching bases. Germline V CDR1 and CDR2: ENHRY, SYGVKD. Trimming took off 4 bases at V and 0 bases at J, with 15 bases between the two ends. The CDR3 extends over 16 amino acids. The chain's CDR3 is CAISAGSGGLNTEAFF. The DNA for the CDR3 is TGTGCCATCAGTGCGGGGTCGGGGGGGTTGAACACTGAAGCTTTCTTT.

CDR3 protein: CSVEGGMTDTQYF. CDR3 DNA: TGCAGCGTTGAGGGCGGGATGACAGATACGCAGTATTTT. This chain joins TRBV29-1 and TRBJ2-3; possible D gene TRBD2, 6 bases. CDR3 size: 13 residues. From germline, CDR1 is SQVTM and CDR2 ANQGSEA. The germline V and J ends were trimmed by 3 bases and 3 bases, with 10 bases remaining between them.

The rearrangement joins TRBV27 to TRBJ2-3; D is unclear. The CDR3 contains 13 residues. Trimming left V 8 bases short and J 0 bases short, with 9 bases between. Germline assignment: CDR1 MNHEY and CDR2 SMNVEV (reference sequence). The chain's CDR3 is CASGSSSTDTQYF. The CDR3 DNA is TGTGCCAGCGGTTCGTCTAGCACAGATACGCAGTATTTT.

The V call is TRBV7-2, the J call TRBJ1-5; D might be TRBD1 (6 bases). Trimming removed 5 bases at V and 1 base at J, with 12 bases between. This CDR3 contains 15 residues. Germline CDR1 SGHTA, CDR2 FQGNSA. The chain's CDR3 is CASSGTWASNQPQHF. The CDR3 region has the DNA TGTGCCAGCAGCGGGACATGGGCGAGCAATCAGCCCCAGCATTTT.

V and J are TRBV5-1 and TRBJ1-4; TRBD1 aligns across 7 bases. The junction had 7 bases not matched to a gene; V was cut back by 4 bases and J by 4 bases. Germline V gene data show CDR1 as SGHRS and CDR2 as YFSETQ. The CDR3 is 15 amino acids. The CDR3, as DNA: TGCGCCAGCAGCCACGAACAGGGGATTAATGAAAAACTGTTTTTT. Protein product: CASSHEQGINEKLFF. Full variable domain (missing parts from reference TRBV5-1 and TRBJ1-4): KAGVTQTPRYLIKTRGQQVTLSCSPISGHRSVSWYQQTPGQGLQFLFEYFSETQRNKGNFPGRFSGRQFSNSRSEMNVSTLELGDSALYLCASSHEQGINEKLFFGSGTQLSVL.

The V gene is TRBV10-3, the J gene TRBJ2-3; possible D gene TRBD2, 6 bases. There are 14 residues in the CDR3. The V end lost 10 bases, the J end lost 4 bases, and 18 bases lay between the germline ends. Germline loops: CDR1 ENHRY, CDR2 SYGVKD. The CDR3 region is CATMVGGSADTQYF. CDR3 coding DNA: TGTGCCACCATGGTGGGGGGTTCGGCAGATACGCAGTATTTT.

This sequence joins TRBV4-3 and TRBJ1-1; maybe TRBD1 (5 bases). Germline-derived CDR1 and CDR2 are LGHNA and YSLEER. V shed 4 bases and J shed 1 base, with 19 bases lying between them. The CDR3 has 17 amino acids. The CDR3 is CASSPSTATYTNTEAFF. The CDR3 DNA is TGCGCCAGCAGCCCATCGACAGCGACCTATACGAACACTGAAGCTTTCTTT.

The chain employs TRBV4-2 and TRBJ1-1; TRBD1 might be the D (5 bases). CDR3 size: 15 residues. Germline CDR1 LGHNA, CDR2 YNFKEQ. Trimming shortened V by 1 base and J by 6 bases, and 15 bases separated the two germline ends. The CDR3 is CASSQARGTGAEAFF. The CDR3, as DNA: TGTGCCAGCAGCCAAGCACGAGGAACAGGAGCTGAAGCTTTCTTT.

This chain connects TRBV19 to TRBJ2-7; TRBD2 matches at 8 bases. This CDR3 is built from 15 residues. V dropped 7 bases and J dropped 6; count of bases not matched to a gene: 14. Germline V gives CDR1 LNHDA, CDR2 SQIVND (reference sequence). The CDR3 sequence is CASTPRGAVYGEQYF. For the CDR3, the DNA is TGTGCCAGTACCCCGCGGGGGGCAGTTTATGGCGAGCAGTACTTC.

The chain employs TRBV7-2 and TRBJ2-5; D might be TRBD2 (6 bases). V was cut by 5 bases and J by 9 bases, with 13 bases left in between. Looked up from germline, CDR1 is SGHTA and CDR2 is FQGNSA. CDR3 size: 12 residues. CDR3 sequence (DNA): TGTGCCAGCAGCGAGCTGTCGGGGGCCCAGTACTTC. Translation gives CASSELSGAQYF.

The rearrangement links TRBV7-9 to TRBJ1-3; D unresolved. Looked up from germline, CDR1 is SEHNR and CDR2 is FQNEAQ (reference sequence). Trimming removed 4 bases at V and 3 bases at J, with 10 bases between. The CDR3 is 14 residues long. CDR3 sequence (DNA): TGTGCCAGCAGCTCACTGGAGTATGGAAACACCATATATTTT. Translating it yields CASSSLEYGNTIYF.

The chain has TRBV4-3 and TRBJ1-3, with D unclear. V lost 0 bases and J lost 0, with 9 bases in between. The CDR3 runs 16 residues. In germline, CDR1 is LGHNA, CDR2 YSLEER. The CDR3 sequence: CASSQDPSGSGNTIYF. The CDR3, as DNA: TGCGCCAGCAGCCAAGATCCGTCAGGCTCTGGAAACACCATATATTTT.

In its sample, this clone was seen a few times. This chain joins TRBV7-6 and TRBJ1-4; D possibly corresponds to TRBD1 (6 bases). Trimming removed 5 bases at V and 8 bases at J, with 15 bases between. Germline-derived CDR1 and CDR2 are SGHVS and FNYEAQ. The CDR3 is made up of 14 amino acids. CDR3: CASSPTGLMEKLFF. CDR3 DNA: TGTGCCAGCAGCCCTACAGGGCTTATGGAAAAACTGTTTTTT.

This chain links TRBV15 with TRBJ2-6; 11 bases are shared with TRBD1. The CDR3 has 16 residues. The ends lost 6 bases at V and 2 bases at J; junction bases unmatched: 3. CDR1 LNHNV and CDR2 YYDKDF come from the germline V gene (reference sequence). This chain's CDR3 is CATRLDRGPGANVLTF. CDR3 sequence (DNA): TGTGCCACCAGGCTGGACAGGGGGCCTGGGGCCAACGTCCTGACTTTC.

This clone occurred a few times. CDR3 loop: CASSKPRDSTSGEKLFF. CDR3 DNA sequence: TGTGCCAGCAGCAAACCTAGGGACAGCACATCGGGTGAAAAACTGTTTTTT. The chain recombines TRBV21-1 with TRBJ1-4; TRBD1, as called in the table, went unchecked against the DNA. TRBV21-1 is recorded as a pseudogene. The CDR3 is 17 residues long.

This clone occurred once. This chain uses TRBV30 with TRBJ1-1; the D is unclear. V gave up 4 bases and J gave up 0 bases, with 9 bases separating them. CDR1 GTSNPN and CDR2 SVGIG come from the germline V gene (reference sequence). The CDR3 length is 13 residues. CDR3 coding DNA: TGTGCCTGGATAAACAACATGAACACTGAAGCTTTCTTT. Amino acids: CAWINNMNTEAFF. Full variable domain (outside the CDR3, taken from reference TRBV30 and TRBJ1-1): SQTIHQWPATLVQPVGSPLSLECTVEGTSNPNLYWYRQAAGRGLQLLFYSVGIGQISSEVPQNLSASRPQDRQFILSSKKLLLSDSGFYLCAWINNMNTEAFFGQGTRLTVV.